One and the same sample provided the 14 T cell receptor beta chains below, sequenced in a study of Tregs in tolerant kidney transplant recipients (dated by TCRdb to about 2019). Transplants used related donors with nonmyeloablative bone marrow transplantation; mixed chimerism was transient in the human trials. Library creation used the immunoSEQ multiplex PCR assay. The table was pulled from immuneACCESS by TCRdb, which kept in-frame rearrangements only. Such tables lose some clones; where checked, under half of the loss comes from unresolved V genes, and the rest has no known cause. This sample is represented by about 81,000 clones; 90% to 95% of them were singletons. Around 1.6% of the sample lies in the top ten. The sample here was CD4+ T cells from blood (PBMCs), taken 24 months after the transplant. Every receptor here comes from a human patient who received a combined kidney and bone marrow transplant. Once a transplant has taken place, some T cells may be donor derived.

The chain combines TRBV7-2 with TRBJ2-7; possibly TRBD2 for D (8 bases). V lost 5 bases and J 4 bases, leaving 24 bases between the germline ends. CDR1 SGHTA and CDR2 FQGNSA come from the germline V gene. The CDR3 sequence is 17 residues long. CDR3 loop: CASSQRGSGGPIYEQYF. For the CDR3, the DNA is TGTGCCAGCAGCCAGCGGGGGTCAGGGGGTCCCATTTACGAGCAGTACTTC.

This chain links TRBV6-6 with TRBJ1-3, with 9 bases fitting TRBD1. The V and J ends lost 11 bases and 1 base, in that order; junction bases with no gene match: 6. CDR1 MNHNY and CDR2 SVGAGI come from the germline V gene (reference sequence). The CDR3 runs to 14 residues. The CDR3 DNA sequence: TGTGCCGGGGGGACAGGGATATCTGGAAACACCATATATTTT. This codes for CAGGTGISGNTIYF.

The genes are TRBV7-8 and TRBJ1-2, with TRBD1 matching 7 bases. The germline gives CDR1 SGHVS, CDR2 FQNEAQ. J was trimmed by 4 bases and V by 5 bases; bases with no gene match: 10. The CDR3 contains 15 residues. CDR3 sequence (DNA): TGTGCCAGCAGCCGATCATCACAGGGGATCTATGGCTACACCTTC. Its translation: CASSRSSQGIYGYTF. The full variable domain, rest sourced from reference TRBV7-8 and TRBJ1-2, is GAGVSQSPRYKVAKRGQDVALRCDPISGHVSLFWYQQALGQGPEFLTYFQNEAQLDKSGLPSDRFFAERPEGSVSTLKIQRTQQEDSAVYLCASSRSSQGIYGYTFGSGTRLTVV.

A note on this clone: The sample holds other DNA sequences that translate to the same CDR3. The CDR3 DNA reads as TGTGCCAGCGGAGGACAGGGTCGAAGGGGCTCCTATAATTCACCCCTCCACTTT. It yields the protein CASGGQGRRGSYNSPLHF. V is TRBV7-2 and J is TRBJ1-6, with 8 nucleotides matching TRBD1. V shed 8 bases, J shed 0 bases, and the junction held 12 bases outside the gene matches. The CDR3 loop spans 18 amino acids. CDR1 SGHTA and CDR2 FQGNSA come from the germline V gene. Complete variable domain (other parts from reference TRBV7-2 and TRBJ1-6): GAGVSQSPSNKVTEKGKDVELRCDPISGHTALYWYRQSLGQGLEFLIYFQGNSAPDKSGLPSDRFSAERTGGSVSTLTIQRTQQEDSAVYLCASGGQGRRGSYNSPLHFGNGTRLTVT.

The chain couples TRBV18 to TRBJ2-5; TRBD1 matches at 8 bases. The CDR3 has 13 residues. J lost 11 bases, V lost 3 bases, and 8 bases had no gene match. Germline V gene lookup returns CDR1 KGHSH and CDR2 LQKENI. DNA of the CDR3: TGTGCCAGCTCACCGGGACAGGACCCCGGGCAGTACTTC. Its translation: CASSPGQDPGQYF.

The chain links TRBV25-1 to TRBJ2-1; no reliable D call. The CDR3 runs to 14 residues. In germline, CDR1 is MGHDK, CDR2 SYGVNS. V shed 5 bases and J shed 2 bases, with 10 bases lying between them. This CDR3 is CASSSVAAYNEQFF. DNA for the CDR3: TGTGCCAGCAGTTCGGTGGCGGCCTACAATGAGCAGTTCTTC.

The gene calls are TRBV6-4 and TRBJ2-1; D may be TRBD2 (5 bases). From germline, CDR1 is MRHNA and CDR2 SNTAGT. This CDR3 contains 12 residues. Deletions cut 2 bases from V and 11 bases from J, with 10 bases between. The CDR3 region is CASSDPGIQQFF. DNA for the CDR3: TGTGCCAGCAGTGACCCGGGAATTCAGCAGTTCTTC.

This chain links TRBV5-4 with TRBJ1-1; no firm D call. This CDR3 region has 11 residues. The V end was cut by 1 base, the J end by 8 bases, with 6 bases between. The germline gives CDR1 SGHNT, CDR2 YYREEE (reference sequence). CDR3 nucleotide sequence: TGTGCCAGCAGCTTGCGGGGAGAAGCTTTCTTT. Amino acids: CASSLRGEAFF.

Of note for this clone: A read error may account for a junction end that differs from germline. This chain uses TRBV29-1 with TRBJ1-1; TRBD1 might be the D (6 bases). Looked up from germline, CDR1 is SQVTM and CDR2 is ANQGSEA. This CDR3 contains 12 residues. The CDR3 DNA sequence: TGCGGCGTGATACAGGGTAACACTGAAGCTTTCTTT. Residues: CGVIQGNTEAFF.

The chain couples TRBV5-1 to TRBJ2-1; TRBD2 matches at 7 bases. The V and J ends lost 2 bases and 5 bases, in that order; junction bases with no gene match: 10. The CDR3 sequence is 16 residues long. CDR1 and CDR2 (germline): SGHRS, YFSETQ. Here the CDR3 reads CASSFISLGGDNEQFF. The CDR3 coding sequence is TGCGCCAGCAGCTTTATCAGCCTTGGGGGGGACAATGAGCAGTTCTTC. The full variable domain, with the rest looked up from reference TRBV5-1 and TRBJ2-1, is KAGVTQTPRYLIKTRGQQVTLSCSPISGHRSVSWYQQTPGQGLQFLFEYFSETQRNKGNFPGRFSGRQFSNSRSEMNVSTLELGDSALYLCASSFISLGGDNEQFFGPGTRLTVL.

The gene calls are TRBV7-2 and TRBJ2-1; D is uncertain. Deletions cut 3 bases from V and 0 bases from J, with 9 bases between. The CDR3 is 15 amino acids. Germline lookup yields CDR1 SGHTA and CDR2 FQGNSA. The CDR3 bases are TGTGCCAGCAGCTTTGAGAGTAGCTCCTACAATGAGCAGTTCTTC. Protein sequence: CASSFESSSYNEQFF.

This sequence joins TRBV4-1 and TRBJ2-7; a weak D match, TRBD2 (7 bases). Germline assignment: CDR1 MGHRA and CDR2 YSYEKL. V was cut by 9 bases and J by 2 bases, with 17 bases left in between. The CDR3 is made up of 14 amino acids. CDR3 in amino acids: CASSVRGGTYEQYF. The CDR3 bases are TGCGCCAGTTCCGTGAGGGGGGGGACCTACGAGCAGTACTTC.

This sequence joins TRBV4-2 and TRBJ1-1; D is undetermined. The germline V and J ends were trimmed by 0 bases and 6 bases, with 11 bases remaining between them. Per germline, CDR1 LGHNA and CDR2 YNFKEQ. This CDR3 spans 14 amino acids. CDR3 loop: CASSQDYGVAEAFF. The CDR3, as DNA: TGTGCCAGCAGCCAAGATTATGGAGTCGCTGAAGCTTTCTTT.

J is TRBJ1-2 and V is TRBV18; 10 bases match TRBD1. CDR3 length: 14 residues. Germline CDR1 and CDR2: KGHSH and LQKENI. With 6 bases clipped from V and 3 bases from J, the junction kept 4 bases outside the gene matches. CDR3 region: CASSRQGADYGYTF. The CDR3 DNA reads as TGTGCCAGCTCGCGACAGGGGGCGGACTATGGCTACACCTTC.